Included here is one TCR beta chain sequence, with context. This receptor's antigen is unknown. No quality values exist for individual bases; no much larger clone is one base distant. These data come from a study of blood T cell repertoires in COVID-19 (dated by TCRdb to 2020 to 2021). Notes on the research overall: Samples covering the acute and convalescent phases of COVID-19 were provided by collaborators in the United States, Italy and Spain. Samples were obtained from the ongoing ImmuneRACE study (first 160 participants) and from 1,200 or so subjects provided by 6 global collaborators. The material from the prospective study consisted of cDNA or gDNA derived from T cells, B-cell-depleted T cells, or PBMCs. Subjects who had been exposed to COVID-19, were actively infected with it, or had recovered from it provided the deeply sampled blood TCRbeta repertoires that made up the dataset. Where HLA class I and class II types were available, the types were taken from metadata supplied by the sample provider, not from assay-based typing. Nearly every sample came with metadata listing a de-identified subject ID, COVID-19 status, age in years and sex. The repertoires were released in a freely available public database meant as a resource for research on the immune response to SARS-CoV-2. What the study reported, not specific to this receptor: How much clinical and demographic metadata was included differed by source and by participant, and the metadata was provided uncurated.

TCRbeta CDR3 regions were amplified from genomic DNA by means of the immunoSEQ Assay, a bias-controlled multiplex PCR. Regarding the original processing steps: Nucleated cell counts per sample were estimated from amplification of reference gene primers within the assay. To quantify the absolute abundance of each unique TCRbeta CDR3 rearrangement, sequence reads were collapsed and filtered. For each sample, productive Simpson clonality was calculated by taking the square root of Simpson's diversity index across productive rearrangements. Imported from immuneACCESS, the table was reduced by TCRdb to in-frame sequences with V and J called. These copies leave out some clones; in studies compared against another copy, an unresolved V gene accounts for under half, and the cause of the remainder is not known. The DNA gave D and trimming, while V, J and clone size come from that table. Across this sample there are around 25,000 clones, with around four fifths seen only once. The biggest ten clones account for about 67% of the sample.

The collaborating institutions used their own protocols to collect whole blood in K2EDTA tubes. For TCRbeta analysis, collaborators shipped samples in one of three forms: frozen whole blood, isolated PBMCs, or DNA extracted from either of those sample types. Relative to germline, V is 0 bases shorter and J is 2 bases shorter, with 18 bases between their ends. Taken from cysteine to phenylalanine, the CDR3 has 17 residues. Only the CDR3 DNA stays, 51 bases, in frame from base 1. In the germline V gene, CDR1 corresponds to SQVTM and CDR2 to ANQGSEA. Sequencing was carried out using peripheral blood. The chain is encoded by TRBV29-1 joined to TRBJ2-3; a tentative D call is TRBD1 (5 bases match). The TCR originated in a man aged 65 to 79 with acute or convalescent COVID-19. The DNA sequence is TGCAGCGTTGAAGAAGTAATGGGTCAGGGTAACACAGATACGCAGTATTTT. Translated, it reads CSVEEVMGQGNTDTQYF.